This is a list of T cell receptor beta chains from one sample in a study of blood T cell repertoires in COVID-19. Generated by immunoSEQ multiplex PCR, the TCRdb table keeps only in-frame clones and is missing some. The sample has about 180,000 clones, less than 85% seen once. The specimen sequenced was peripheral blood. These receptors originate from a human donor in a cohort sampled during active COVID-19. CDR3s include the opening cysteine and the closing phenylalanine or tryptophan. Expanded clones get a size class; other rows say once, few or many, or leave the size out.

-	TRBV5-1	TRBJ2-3	CASSPSGGATDTQYF
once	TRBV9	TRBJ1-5	CASSPDSLSNQPQHF
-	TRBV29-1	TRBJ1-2	CSVNRDRHYGYTF
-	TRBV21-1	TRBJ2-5	CASRRTGGETQYF
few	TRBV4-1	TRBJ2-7	CASSWGDSEQYF
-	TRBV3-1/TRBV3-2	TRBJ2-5	CASSQEGPGQGAQETQYF
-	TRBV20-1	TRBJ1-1	CSANRAEAFF
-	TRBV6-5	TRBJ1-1	CASSYSQGMNTEAFF
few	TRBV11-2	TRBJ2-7	CASSHRSYEQYF
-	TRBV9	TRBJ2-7	CASSVGVSGGYEQYF
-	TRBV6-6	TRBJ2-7	CASSRDTYEQYF
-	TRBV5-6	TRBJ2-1	CASSFPSGGGPREQFF
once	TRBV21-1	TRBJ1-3	CASSKARAGSYGNTIYF
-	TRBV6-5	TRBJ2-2	CASSYSWGQPTGELFF
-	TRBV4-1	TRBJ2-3	CASSQQGYGGTDTQYF
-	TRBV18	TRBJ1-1	CASSPERSNEAFF
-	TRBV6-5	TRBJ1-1	CASRPRGMRTEAFF